This T cell receptor beta chain was sequenced in a study of blood T cells in healthy people across ages. To note about this clonotype: An end of the junction differs from the germline gene, which may be a read error.

A sample-barcoded 5' primer and a J-beta primer mix were used in a second PCR of roughly 6 to 11 cycles. TCRdb called the 5' RACE reads again in MiXCR, with one record for every CDR3 protein. The sample lists hundreds of thousands of distinct CDR3 sequences, roughly 47% occurring once. This TCR was sampled from a woman aged 55-70 years in good health. The sequenced sample consisted of blood.

The CDR3 spells CASGQVTGGNIGGYTF. CDR3 nucleotide sequence: TGTGCCAGCGGCCAAGTAACAGGGGGAAATATTGGTGGCTACACCTTC. V gene TRBV3-1 combines with J gene TRBJ1-2; 8 bases map to TRBD1. Germline V gene lookup returns CDR1 LGHDT and CDR2 YNNKEL (reference sequence). This CDR3 contains 16 residues.